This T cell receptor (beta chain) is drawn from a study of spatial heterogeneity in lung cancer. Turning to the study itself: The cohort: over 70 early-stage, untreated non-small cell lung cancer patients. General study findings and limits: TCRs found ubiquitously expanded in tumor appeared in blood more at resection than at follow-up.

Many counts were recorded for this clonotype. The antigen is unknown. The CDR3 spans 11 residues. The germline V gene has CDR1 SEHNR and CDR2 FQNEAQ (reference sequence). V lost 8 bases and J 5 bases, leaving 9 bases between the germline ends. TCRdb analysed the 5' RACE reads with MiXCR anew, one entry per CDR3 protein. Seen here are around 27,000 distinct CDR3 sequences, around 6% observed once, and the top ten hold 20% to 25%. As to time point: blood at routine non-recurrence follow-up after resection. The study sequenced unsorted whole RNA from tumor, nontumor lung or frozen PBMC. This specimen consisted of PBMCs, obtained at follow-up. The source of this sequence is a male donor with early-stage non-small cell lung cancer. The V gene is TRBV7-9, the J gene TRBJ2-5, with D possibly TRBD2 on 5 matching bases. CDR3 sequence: CASAGEETQYF. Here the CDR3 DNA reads TGTGCCAGCGCGGGCGAGGAGACCCAGTACTTC.